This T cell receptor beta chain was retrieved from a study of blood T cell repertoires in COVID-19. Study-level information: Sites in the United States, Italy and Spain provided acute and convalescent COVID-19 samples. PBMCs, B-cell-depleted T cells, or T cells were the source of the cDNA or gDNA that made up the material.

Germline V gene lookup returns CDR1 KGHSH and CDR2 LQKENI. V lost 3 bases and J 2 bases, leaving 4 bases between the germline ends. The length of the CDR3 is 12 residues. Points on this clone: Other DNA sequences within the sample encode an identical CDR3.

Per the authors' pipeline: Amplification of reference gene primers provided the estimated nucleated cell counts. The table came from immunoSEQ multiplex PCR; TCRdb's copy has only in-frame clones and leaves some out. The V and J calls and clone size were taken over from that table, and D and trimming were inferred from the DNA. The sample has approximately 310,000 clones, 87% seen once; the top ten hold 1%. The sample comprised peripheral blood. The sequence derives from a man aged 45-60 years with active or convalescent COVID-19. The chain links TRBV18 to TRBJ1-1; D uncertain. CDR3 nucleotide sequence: TGTGCCAGCTCACCGAGAAACACTGAAGCTTTCTTT. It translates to CASSPRNTEAFF.